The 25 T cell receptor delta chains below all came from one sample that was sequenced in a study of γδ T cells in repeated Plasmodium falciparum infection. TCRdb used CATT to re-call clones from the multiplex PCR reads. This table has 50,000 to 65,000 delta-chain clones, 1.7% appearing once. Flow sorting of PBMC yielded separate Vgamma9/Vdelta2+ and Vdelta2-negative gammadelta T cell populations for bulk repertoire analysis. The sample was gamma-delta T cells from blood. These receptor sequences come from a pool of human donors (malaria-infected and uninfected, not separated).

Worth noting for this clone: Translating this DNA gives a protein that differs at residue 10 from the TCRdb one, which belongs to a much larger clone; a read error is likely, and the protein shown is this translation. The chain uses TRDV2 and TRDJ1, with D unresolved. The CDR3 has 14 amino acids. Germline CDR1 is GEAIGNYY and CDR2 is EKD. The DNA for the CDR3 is TGTGCCTGTGACGCCCTGCCAGACACCAATAAACTCATCTTT. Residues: CACDALPDTNKLIF.

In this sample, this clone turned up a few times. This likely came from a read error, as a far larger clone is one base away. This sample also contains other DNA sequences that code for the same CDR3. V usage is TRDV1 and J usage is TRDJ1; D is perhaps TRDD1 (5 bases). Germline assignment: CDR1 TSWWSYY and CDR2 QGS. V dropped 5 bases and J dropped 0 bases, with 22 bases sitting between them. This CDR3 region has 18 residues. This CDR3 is CALGKISGGWRYTDKLIF. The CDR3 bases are TGTGCTCTTGGGAAAATAAGTGGTGGGTGGCGGTACACCGATAAACTCATCTTT.

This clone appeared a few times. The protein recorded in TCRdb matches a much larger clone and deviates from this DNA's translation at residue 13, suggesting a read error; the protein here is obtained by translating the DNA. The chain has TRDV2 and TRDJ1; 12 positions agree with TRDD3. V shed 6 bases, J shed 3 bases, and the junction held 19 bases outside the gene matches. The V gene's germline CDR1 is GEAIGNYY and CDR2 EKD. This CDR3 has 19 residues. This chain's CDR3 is CACSTSPKTGGYTSDKLIF. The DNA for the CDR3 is TGTGCCTGTTCTACTTCACCCAAAACTGGGGGATACACTTCCGATAAACTCATCTTT.

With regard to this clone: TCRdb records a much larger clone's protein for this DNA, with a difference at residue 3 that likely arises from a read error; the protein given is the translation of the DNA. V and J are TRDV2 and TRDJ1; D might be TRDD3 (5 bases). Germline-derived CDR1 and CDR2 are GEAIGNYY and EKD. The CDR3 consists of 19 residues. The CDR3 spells CARDIGGHGKDYDADKLIF. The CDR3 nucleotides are TGTGCCCGTGACATCGGGGGCCATGGGAAGGATTATGACGCCGATAAACTCATCTTT.

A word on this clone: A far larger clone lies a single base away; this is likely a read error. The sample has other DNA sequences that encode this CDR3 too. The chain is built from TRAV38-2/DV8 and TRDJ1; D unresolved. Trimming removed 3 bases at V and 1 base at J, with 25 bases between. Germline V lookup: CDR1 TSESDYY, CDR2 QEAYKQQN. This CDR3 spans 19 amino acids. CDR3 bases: TGTGCTTATAGGATCCGCTTGGTGGGTGATCCTGTAGGCACCGATAAACTCATCTTT. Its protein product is CAYRIRLVGDPVGTDKLIF.

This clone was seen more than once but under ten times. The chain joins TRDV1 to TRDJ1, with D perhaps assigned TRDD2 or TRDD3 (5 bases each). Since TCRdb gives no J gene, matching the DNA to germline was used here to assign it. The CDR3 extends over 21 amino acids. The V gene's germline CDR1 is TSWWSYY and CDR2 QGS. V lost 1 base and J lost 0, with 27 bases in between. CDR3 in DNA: TGTGCTCTTGGGGAACCCTCAAGTGGGGACCTCTTCCGCAGATACACCGATAAACTCATCTTT. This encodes CALGEPSSGDLFRRYTDKLIF.

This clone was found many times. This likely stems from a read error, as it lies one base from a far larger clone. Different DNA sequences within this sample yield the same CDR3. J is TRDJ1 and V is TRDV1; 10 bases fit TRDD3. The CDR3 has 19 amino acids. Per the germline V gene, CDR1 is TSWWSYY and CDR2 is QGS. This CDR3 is CALGESPRTGGCNSDKLIF. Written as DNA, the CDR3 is TGTGCTCTTGGGGAGAGTCCTCGTACTGGGGGATGTAACTCCGACAAACTCATCTTT.

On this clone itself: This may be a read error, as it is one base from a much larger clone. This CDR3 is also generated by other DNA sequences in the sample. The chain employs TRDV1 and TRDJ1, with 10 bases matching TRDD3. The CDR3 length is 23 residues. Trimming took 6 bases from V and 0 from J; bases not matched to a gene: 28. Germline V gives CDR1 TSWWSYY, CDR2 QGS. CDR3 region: CALGKGVPTWYTGGFRYTDKLIF. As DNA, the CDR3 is TGTGCTCTTGGAAAGGGAGTCCCTACGTGGTATACTGGGGGATTCCGGTACACCGATAAACTCATCTTT.

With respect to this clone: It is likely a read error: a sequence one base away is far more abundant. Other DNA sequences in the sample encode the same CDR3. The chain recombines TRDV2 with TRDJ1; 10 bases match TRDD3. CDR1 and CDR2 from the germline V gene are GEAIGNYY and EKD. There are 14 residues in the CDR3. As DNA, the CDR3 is TGTGCCTGTGACCTACTGGGGGATTTTGACAAACTCATCTTC. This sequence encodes CACDLLGDFDKLIF.

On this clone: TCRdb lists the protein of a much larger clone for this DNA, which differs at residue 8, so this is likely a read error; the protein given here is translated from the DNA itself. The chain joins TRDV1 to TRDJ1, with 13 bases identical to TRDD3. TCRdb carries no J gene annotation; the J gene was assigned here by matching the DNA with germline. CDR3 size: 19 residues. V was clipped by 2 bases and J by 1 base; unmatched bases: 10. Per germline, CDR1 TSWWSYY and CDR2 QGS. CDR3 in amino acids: CALGETRDWGIRGTDKLIF. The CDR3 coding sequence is TGTGCTCTTGGGGAAACCCGAGACTGGGGGATACGCGGCACCGATAAACTCATCTTT.

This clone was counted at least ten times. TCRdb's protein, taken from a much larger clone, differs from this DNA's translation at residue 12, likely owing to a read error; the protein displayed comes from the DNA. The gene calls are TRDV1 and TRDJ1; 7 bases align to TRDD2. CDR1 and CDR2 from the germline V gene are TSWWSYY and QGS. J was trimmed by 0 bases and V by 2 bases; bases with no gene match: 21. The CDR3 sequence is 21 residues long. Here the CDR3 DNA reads TGTGCTCTTGGGGAAGTTTCCTACGGGGGGCCGTGCTCTCTGTACACCGATAAACTCATCTTT. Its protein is CALGEVSYGGPCSLYTDKLIF.

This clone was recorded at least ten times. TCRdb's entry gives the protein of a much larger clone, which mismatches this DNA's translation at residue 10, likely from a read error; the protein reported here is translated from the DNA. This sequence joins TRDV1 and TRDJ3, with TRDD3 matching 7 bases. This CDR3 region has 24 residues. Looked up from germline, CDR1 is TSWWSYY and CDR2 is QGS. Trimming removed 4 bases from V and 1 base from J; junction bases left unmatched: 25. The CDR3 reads CALGVPRLMGILGKGSWDTRQMFF. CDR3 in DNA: TGTGCTCTTGGGGTCCCACGCCTGATGGGAATACTGGGGAAGGGTTCCTGGGACACCCGACAGATGTTTTTC.

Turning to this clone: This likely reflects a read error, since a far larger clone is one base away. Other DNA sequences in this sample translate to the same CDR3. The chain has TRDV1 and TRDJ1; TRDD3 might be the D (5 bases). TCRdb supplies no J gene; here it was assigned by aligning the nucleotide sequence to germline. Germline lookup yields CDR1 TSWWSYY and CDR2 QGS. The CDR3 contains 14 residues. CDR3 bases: TGCGCTCTTGGGATCCTGGGTTGCACCGATAAACTCATCTTT. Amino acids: CALGILGCTDKLIF.

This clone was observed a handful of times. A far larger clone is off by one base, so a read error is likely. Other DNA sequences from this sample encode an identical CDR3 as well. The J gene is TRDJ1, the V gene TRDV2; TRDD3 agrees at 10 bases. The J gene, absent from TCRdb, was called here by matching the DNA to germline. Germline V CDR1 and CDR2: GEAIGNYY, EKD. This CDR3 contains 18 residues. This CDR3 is CACDTVTAGGYGTDKLIF. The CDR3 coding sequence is TGTGCCTGCGACACCGTTACGGCTGGGGGATATGGAACCGATAAACTCATCTTT.

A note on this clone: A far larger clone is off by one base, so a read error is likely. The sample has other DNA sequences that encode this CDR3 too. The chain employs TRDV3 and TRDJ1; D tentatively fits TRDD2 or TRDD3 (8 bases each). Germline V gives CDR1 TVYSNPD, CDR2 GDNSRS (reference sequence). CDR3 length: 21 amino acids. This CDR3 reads CALKDFLRFFPGGDYTDKLIF. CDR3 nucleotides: TGTGCCCTAAAAGACTTCCTACGTTTTTTTCCTGGGGGAGATTACACCGATAAACTCATCTTC. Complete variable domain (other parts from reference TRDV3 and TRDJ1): CDKVTQSSPDQTVASGSEVVLLCTYDTVYSNPDLFWYRIRPDYSFQFVFYGDNSRSEGADFTQGRFSVKHILTQKAFHLVISPVRTEDSATYYCALKDFLRFFPGGDYTDKLIFGKGTRVTVEP.

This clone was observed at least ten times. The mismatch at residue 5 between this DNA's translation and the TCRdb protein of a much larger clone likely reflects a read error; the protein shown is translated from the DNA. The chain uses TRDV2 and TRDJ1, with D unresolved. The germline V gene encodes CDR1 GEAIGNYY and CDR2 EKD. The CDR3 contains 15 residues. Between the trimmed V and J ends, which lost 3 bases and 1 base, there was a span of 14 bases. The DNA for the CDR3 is TGTGCCTGTGACGCGGGCCCATCGTTCACCGATAAACTCATCTTT. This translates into CACDAGPSFTDKLIF.

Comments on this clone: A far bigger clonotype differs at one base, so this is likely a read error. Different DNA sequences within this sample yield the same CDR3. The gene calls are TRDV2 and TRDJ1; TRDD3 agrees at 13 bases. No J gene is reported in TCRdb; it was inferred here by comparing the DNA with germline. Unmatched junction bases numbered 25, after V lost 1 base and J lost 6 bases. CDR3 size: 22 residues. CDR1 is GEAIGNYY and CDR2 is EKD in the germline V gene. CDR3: CACDTVLRPHTGGYAAPNKLIF. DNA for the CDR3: TGTGCCTGTGACACTGTTCTTCGGCCTCATACTGGGGGATACGCCGCACCTAATAAACTCATCTTT.

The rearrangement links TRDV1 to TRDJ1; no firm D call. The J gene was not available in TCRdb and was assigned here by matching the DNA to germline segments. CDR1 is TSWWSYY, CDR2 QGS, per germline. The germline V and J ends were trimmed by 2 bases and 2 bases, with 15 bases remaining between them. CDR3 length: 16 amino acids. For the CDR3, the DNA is TGTGCTCTTGGGGAAGTGGCGCCCCTCCCGACCGATAAACTCATCTTT. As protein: CALGEVAPLPTDKLIF.

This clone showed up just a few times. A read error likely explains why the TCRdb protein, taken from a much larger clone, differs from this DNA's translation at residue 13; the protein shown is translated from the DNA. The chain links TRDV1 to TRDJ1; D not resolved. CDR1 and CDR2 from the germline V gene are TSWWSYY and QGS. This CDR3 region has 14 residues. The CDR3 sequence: CALGDVLYTDKLTF. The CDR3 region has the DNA TGTGCTCTTGGGGACGTTCTGTACACCGATAAACTCACCTTT.

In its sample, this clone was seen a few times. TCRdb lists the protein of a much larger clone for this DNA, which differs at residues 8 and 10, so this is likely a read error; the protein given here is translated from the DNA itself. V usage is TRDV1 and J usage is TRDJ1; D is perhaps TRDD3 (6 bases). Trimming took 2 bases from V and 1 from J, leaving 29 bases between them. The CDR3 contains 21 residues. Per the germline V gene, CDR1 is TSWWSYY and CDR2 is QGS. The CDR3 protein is CALGEFSLARRGFRFTDKLIF. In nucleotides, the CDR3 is TGTGCTCTTGGGGAATTTAGCCTAGCACGCCGGGGATTCAGATTCACCGATAAACTCATCTTT.

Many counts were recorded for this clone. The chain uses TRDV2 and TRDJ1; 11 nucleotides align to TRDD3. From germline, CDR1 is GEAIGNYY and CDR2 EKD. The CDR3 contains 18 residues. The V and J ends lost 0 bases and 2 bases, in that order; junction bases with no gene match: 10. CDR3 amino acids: CACDTVGLGDTQTDKLIF. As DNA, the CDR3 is TGTGCCTGTGACACCGTGGGGCTGGGGGATACCCAAACCGATAAACTCATCTTT.

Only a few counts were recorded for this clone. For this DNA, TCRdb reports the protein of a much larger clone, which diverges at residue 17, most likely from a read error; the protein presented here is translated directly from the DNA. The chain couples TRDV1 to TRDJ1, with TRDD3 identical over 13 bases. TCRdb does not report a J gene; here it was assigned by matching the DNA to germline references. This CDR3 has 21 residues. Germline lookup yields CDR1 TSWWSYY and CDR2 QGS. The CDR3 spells CALQSGPPFTGGYAYTGKLIF. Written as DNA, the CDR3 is TGTGCTCTGCAGTCGGGGCCTCCGTTTACTGGGGGATACGCGTACACCGGTAAACTCATCTTT.

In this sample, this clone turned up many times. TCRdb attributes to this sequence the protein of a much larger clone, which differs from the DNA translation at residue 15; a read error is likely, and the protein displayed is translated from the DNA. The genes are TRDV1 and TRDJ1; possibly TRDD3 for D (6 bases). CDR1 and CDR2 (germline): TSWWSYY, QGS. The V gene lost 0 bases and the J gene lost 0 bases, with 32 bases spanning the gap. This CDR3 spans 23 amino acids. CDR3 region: CALGELRRGPGASTWGYTDKLIF. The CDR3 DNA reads TGTGCTCTTGGGGAACTCCGTCGAGGTCCTGGGGCCTCAACGTGGGGGTACACCGATAAACTCATCTTT.

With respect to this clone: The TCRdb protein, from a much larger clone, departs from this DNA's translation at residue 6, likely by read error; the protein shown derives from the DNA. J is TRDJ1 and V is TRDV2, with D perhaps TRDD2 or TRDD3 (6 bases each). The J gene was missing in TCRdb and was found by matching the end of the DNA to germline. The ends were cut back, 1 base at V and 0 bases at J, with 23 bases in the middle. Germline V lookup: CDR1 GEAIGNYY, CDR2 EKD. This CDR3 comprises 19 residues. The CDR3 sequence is CACDTRSYTGLLYTDKLIF. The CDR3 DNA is TGTGCCTGTGACACGAGATCCTACACTGGGCTACTTTACACCGATAAACTCATCTTT.

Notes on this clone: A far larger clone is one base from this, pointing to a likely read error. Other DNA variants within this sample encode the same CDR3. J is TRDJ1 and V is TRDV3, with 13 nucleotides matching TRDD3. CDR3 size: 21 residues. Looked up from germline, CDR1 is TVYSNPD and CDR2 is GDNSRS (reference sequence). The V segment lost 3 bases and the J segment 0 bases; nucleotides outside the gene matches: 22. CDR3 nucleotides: TGTGCCTTCACTAGACCCGAACCCTCTACTGGGGGATACGCGAACACCGATAAACTCATCTTT. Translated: CAFTRPEPSTGGYANTDKLIF.